This entry lists 7 T cell receptor beta chains sequenced from one sample in a study of blood T cell repertoires in COVID-19. Clones were read by immunoSEQ multiplex PCR, and TCRdb kept only the in-frame ones, dropping some. Of 300,000 to 400,000 clones listed, around 90% are singletons. The specimen sequenced was PBMCs or T cells enriched from blood (not recorded which). Receptors originate from a man aged 55 to 69 who had recovered from COVID-19.

This chain uses TRBV9 with TRBJ2-6; no reliable D call. There are 15 residues in the CDR3. V was cut by 0 bases and J by 2 bases, with 6 bases left in between. Germline V gives CDR1 SGDLS, CDR2 YYNGEE. This CDR3 reads CASSVGGTGANVLTF. DNA for the CDR3: TGTGCCAGCAGCGTAGGAGGCACTGGGGCCAACGTCCTGACTTTC. Looking up the rest from reference TRBV9 and TRBJ2-6 gives the full variable domain: DSGVTQTPKHLITATGQRVTLRCSPRSGDLSVYWYQQSLDQGLQFLIQYYNGEERAKGNILERFSAQQFPDLHSELNLSSLELGDSALYFCASSVGGTGANVLTFGAGSRLTVL.

The gene calls are TRBV30 and TRBJ1-6, with 7 positions matching TRBD1. The ends lost 3 bases at V and 4 bases at J; junction bases unmatched: 6. Germline assignment: CDR1 GTSNPN and CDR2 SVGIG (reference sequence). The CDR3 is 15 residues long. CDR3 bases: TGTGCCTGGAGCGCCGGGACAGCTTATAATTCACCCCTCCACTTT. As protein: CAWSAGTAYNSPLHF. Full variable domain (remainder filled in from reference TRBV30 and TRBJ1-6): SQTIHQWPATLVQPVGSPLSLECTVEGTSNPNLYWYRQAAGRGLQLLFYSVGIGQISSEVPQNLSASRPQDRQFILSSKKLLLSDSGFYLCAWSAGTAYNSPLHFGNGTRLTVT.

The chain employs TRBV24-1 and TRBJ2-1; D gene unclear. The V gene's germline CDR1 is KGHDR and CDR2 SFDVKD. There are 14 residues in the CDR3. Between the trimmed V and J ends, which lost 5 bases and 0 bases, there was a span of 7 bases. CDR3: CATSGESSYNEQFF. The CDR3 DNA reads TGTGCCACCAGTGGAGAAAGCTCCTACAATGAGCAGTTCTTC.

This clone has a count of ten or more. V and J are TRBV11-2 and TRBJ2-7, with 8 bases identical to TRBD2. The ends lost 5 bases at V and 0 bases at J; junction bases unmatched: 6. This CDR3 comprises 15 residues. Germline V gene lookup returns CDR1 SGHAT and CDR2 FQNNGV. The CDR3 spells CASSQTSGYSYEQYF. CDR3 DNA sequence: TGTGCCAGCAGCCAAACTAGCGGATACTCCTACGAGCAGTACTTC.

The chain links TRBV18 to TRBJ1-2, with D perhaps matching TRBD1 (5 bases). Germline-derived CDR1 and CDR2 are KGHSH and LQKENI. The CDR3 extends over 13 amino acids. V was trimmed by 3 bases and J by 5 bases, leaving 10 bases between them. CDR3 loop: CASSPDRQYGYTF. DNA of the CDR3: TGTGCCAGCTCACCCGACAGACAGTATGGCTACACCTTC.

The rearrangement uses TRBV4-2 and TRBJ1-2, with 9 bases aligning to TRBD1. J gave up 3 bases and V 4 bases, and 6 bases lay outside the gene matches. Germline CDR1 reads LGHNA; CDR2 reads YNFKEQ. CDR3 size: 15 residues. The CDR3 DNA reads TGTGCCAGCAGCCTCCAGGGACAGGGCGACTATGGCTACACCTTC. Translation gives CASSLQGQGDYGYTF.

The V gene is TRBV9, the J gene TRBJ2-1; possible D gene TRBD1, 6 bases. Germline V CDR1 and CDR2: SGDLS, YYNGEE. The V gene lost 4 bases and the J gene lost 7 bases, with 12 bases spanning the gap. The CDR3 has 13 amino acids. CDR3 in amino acids: CASSPPGTNEQFF. The CDR3 DNA reads TGTGCCAGCAGCCCCCCCGGGACAAATGAGCAGTTCTTC.